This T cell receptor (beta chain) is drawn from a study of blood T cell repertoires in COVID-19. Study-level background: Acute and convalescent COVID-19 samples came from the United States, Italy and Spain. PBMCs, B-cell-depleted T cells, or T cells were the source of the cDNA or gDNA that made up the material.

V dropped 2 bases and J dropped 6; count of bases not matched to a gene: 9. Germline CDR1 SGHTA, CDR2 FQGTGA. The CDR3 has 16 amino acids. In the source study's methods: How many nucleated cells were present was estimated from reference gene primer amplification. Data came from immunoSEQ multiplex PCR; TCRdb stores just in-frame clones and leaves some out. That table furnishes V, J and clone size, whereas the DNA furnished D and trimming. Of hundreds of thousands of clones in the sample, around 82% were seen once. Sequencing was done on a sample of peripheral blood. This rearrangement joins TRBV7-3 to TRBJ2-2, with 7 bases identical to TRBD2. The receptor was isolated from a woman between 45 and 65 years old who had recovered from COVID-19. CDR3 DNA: TGTGCCAGCAGCTTAGGGGGAGGGAGTATCGCCGGGGAGCTGTTTTTT. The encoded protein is CASSLGGGSIAGELFF.